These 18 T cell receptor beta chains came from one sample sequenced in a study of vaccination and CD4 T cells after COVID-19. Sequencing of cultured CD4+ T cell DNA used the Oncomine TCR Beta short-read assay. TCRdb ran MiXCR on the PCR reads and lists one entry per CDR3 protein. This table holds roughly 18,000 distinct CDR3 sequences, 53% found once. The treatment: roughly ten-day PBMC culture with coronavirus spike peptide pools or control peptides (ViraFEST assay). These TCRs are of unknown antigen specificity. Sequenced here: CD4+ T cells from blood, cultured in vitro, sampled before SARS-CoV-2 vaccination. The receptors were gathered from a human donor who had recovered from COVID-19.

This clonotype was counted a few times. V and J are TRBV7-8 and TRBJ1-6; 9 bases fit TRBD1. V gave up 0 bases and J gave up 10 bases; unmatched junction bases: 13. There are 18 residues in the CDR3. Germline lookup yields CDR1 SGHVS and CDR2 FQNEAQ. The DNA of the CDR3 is TGTGCCAGCAGCTTAGCCCGATTTCCGGGACAGGGTCACTCACCCCTCCACTTT. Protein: CASSLARFPGQGHSPLHF. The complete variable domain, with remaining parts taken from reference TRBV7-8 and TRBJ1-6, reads GAGVSQSPRYKVAKRGQDVALRCDPISGHVSLFWYQQALGQGPEFLTYFQNEAQLDKSGLPSDRFFAERPEGSVSTLKIQRTQQEDSAVYLCASSLARFPGQGHSPLHFGNGTRLTVT.

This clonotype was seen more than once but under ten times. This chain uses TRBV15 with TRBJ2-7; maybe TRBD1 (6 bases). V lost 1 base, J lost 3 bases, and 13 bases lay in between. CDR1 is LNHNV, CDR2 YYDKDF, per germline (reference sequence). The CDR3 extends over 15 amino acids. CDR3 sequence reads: CATSRAGAADYEQYF. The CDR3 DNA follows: TGTGCCACCAGCAGAGCAGGGGCGGCTGACTACGAGCAGTACTTC.

The CDR3 is CTAYRAPEETQYF. The DNA for the CDR3 is TGCACCGCGTACCGGGCCCCGGAAGAGACCCAGTACTTC. This chain links TRBV20-1 with TRBJ2-5; D remains ambiguous. Germline CDR1 reads DFQATT; CDR2 reads SNEGSKA (reference sequence). There are 13 residues in the CDR3.

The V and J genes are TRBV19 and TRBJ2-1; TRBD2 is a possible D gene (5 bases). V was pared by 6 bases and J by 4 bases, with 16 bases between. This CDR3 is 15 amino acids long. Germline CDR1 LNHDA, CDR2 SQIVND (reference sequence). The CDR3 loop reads CASSRSLDQYNEQFF. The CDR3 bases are TGTGCCAGTAGCAGGTCACTAGATCAATACAATGAGCAGTTCTTC.

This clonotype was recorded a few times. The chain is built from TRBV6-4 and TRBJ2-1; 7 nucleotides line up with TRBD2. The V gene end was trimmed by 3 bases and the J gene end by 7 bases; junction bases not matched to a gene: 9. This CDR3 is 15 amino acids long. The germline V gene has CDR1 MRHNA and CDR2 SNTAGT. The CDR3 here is CASSDGSSGVNEQFF. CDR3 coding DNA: TGTGCCAGCAGTGATGGGTCTAGCGGCGTAAATGAGCAGTTCTTC.

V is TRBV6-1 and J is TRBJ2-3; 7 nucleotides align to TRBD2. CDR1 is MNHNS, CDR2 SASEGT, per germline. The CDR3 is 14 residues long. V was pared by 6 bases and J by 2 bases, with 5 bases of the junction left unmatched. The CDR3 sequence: CASSTKRDTDTQYF. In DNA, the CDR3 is TGTGCCAGCAGCACTAAGCGGGACACAGATACGCAGTATTTT.

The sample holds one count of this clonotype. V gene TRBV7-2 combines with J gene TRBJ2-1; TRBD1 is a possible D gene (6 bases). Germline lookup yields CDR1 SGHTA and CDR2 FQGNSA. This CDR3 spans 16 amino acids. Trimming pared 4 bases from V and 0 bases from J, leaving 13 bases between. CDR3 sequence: CASSSRGRRSYNEQFF. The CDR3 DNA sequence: TGTGCCAGCAGCTCGAGGGGGAGACGCTCCTACAATGAGCAGTTCTTC.

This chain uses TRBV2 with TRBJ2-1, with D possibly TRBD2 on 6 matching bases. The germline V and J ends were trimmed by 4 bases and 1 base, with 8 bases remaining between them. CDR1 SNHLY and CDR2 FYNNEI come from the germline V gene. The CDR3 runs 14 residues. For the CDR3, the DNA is TGTGCCAGCAGTGCAGGGAGGTCCTACAATGAGCAGTTCTTC. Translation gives CASSAGRSYNEQFF.

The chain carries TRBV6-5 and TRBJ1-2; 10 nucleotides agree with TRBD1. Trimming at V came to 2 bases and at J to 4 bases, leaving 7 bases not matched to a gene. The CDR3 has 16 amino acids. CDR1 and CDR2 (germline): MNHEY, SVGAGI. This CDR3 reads CASSYRRTGGAYGYTF. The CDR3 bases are TGTGCCAGCAGTTACAGGAGGACAGGGGGGGCCTATGGCTACACCTTC.

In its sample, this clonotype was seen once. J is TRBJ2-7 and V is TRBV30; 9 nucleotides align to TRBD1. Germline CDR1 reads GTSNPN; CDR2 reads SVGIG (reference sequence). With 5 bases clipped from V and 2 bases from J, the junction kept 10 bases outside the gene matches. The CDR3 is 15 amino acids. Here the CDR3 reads CAWCWGDRDPYEQYF. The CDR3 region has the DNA TGTGCCTGGTGCTGGGGGGACAGGGACCCCTACGAGCAGTACTTC.

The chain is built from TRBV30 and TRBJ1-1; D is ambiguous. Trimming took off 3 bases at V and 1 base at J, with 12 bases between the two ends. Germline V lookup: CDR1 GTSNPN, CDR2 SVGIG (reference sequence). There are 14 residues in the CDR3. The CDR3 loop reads CAWRVWEGNTEAFF. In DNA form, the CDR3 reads TGTGCCTGGAGGGTTTGGGAAGGGAACACTGAAGCTTTCTTT.

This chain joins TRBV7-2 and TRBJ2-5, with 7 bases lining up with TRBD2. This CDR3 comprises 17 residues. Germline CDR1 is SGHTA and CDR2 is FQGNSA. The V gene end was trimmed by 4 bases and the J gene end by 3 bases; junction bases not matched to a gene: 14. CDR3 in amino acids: CASSSLVGAGEEETQYF. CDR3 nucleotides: TGTGCCAGCAGCTCACTTGTGGGCGCGGGAGAGGAAGAGACCCAGTACTTC.

The CDR3 nucleotides are TGTGCCAGCAGTGAAGCGGGAGGCTTCCAAGAGACCCAGTACTTC. It encodes CASSEAGGFQETQYF. This chain connects TRBV2 to TRBJ2-5, with a possible D match to TRBD2 (6 bases). The ends were cut back, 0 bases at V and 1 base at J, with 9 bases in the middle. The length of the CDR3 is 15 residues. CDR1 is SNHLY and CDR2 is FYNNEI in the germline V gene.

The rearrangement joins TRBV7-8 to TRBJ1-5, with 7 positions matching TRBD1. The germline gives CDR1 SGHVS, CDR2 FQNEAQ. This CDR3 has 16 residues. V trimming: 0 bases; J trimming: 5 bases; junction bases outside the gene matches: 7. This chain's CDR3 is CASSLAQTGNDQPQHF. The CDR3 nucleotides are TGTGCCAGCAGCTTAGCTCAGACAGGGAACGATCAGCCCCAGCATTTT.

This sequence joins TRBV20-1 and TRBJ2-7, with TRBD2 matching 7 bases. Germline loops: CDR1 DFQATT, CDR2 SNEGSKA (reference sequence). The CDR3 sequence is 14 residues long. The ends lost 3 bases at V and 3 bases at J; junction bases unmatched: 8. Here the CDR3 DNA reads TGCAGTGCTAGGACAGCGGGGCTACACTACGAGCAGTACTTC. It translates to CSARTAGLHYEQYF.

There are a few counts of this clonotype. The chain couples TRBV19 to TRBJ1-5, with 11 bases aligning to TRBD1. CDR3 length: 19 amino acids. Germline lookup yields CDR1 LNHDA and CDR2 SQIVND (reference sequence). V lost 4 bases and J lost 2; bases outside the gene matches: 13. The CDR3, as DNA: TGTGCCAGTAGTACCCGGACAGGGGGCATGTTGCCGCGCAATCAGCCCCAGCATTTT. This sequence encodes CASSTRTGGMLPRNQPQHF.

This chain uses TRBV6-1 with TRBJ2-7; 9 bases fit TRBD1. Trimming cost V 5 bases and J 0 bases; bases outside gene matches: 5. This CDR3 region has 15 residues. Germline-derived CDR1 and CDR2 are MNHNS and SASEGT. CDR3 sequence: CASSRTGDISYEQYF. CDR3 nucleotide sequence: TGTGCCAGCAGTAGGACAGGGGATATCTCCTACGAGCAGTACTTC.

CDR3 DNA sequence: TGCAGTGCTCCGGACAGGGTCCAATCACCCCTCCACTTT. Its translation is CSAPDRVQSPLHF. The chain has TRBV20-1 and TRBJ1-6; 8 bases align to TRBD1. Germline CDR1 DFQATT, CDR2 SNEGSKA (reference sequence). V shed 5 bases and J 10 bases; nucleotides not matched to a gene: 7. The CDR3 extends over 13 amino acids.